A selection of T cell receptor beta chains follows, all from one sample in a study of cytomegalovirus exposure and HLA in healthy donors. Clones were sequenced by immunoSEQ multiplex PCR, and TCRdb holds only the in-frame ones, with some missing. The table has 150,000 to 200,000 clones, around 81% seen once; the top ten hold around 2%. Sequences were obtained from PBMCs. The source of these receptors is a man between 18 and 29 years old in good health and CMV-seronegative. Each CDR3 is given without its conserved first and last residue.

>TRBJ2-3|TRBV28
ASSLNRLTGYTQY
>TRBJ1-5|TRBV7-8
ASSPYRSVDPYNQPQH
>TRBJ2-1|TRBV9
ASSVSTGNNEQF
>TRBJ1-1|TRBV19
ASKDLVTEAF
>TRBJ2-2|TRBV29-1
SVEPYTGELF
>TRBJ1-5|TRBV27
ASSLLGGFTNQPQH
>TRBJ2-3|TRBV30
AWSGGPTDTQY
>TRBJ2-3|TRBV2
ASSEARAGTQY
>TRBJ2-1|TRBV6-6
ASSFSGRVPNEQF
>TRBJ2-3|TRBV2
ASSERRGDRTDTQY
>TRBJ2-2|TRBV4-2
ASSQDSTSGGNTGELF
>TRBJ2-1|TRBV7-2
ASSSPTMGLNEQF
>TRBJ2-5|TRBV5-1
ASSQTGETQY
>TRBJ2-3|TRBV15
ATSRLTGGWGTDTQY
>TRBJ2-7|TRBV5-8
ASSLSGRYEQY
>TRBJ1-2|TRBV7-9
ASSPQTGSGGYT
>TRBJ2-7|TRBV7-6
ASSPQTLGAGGSYEQY
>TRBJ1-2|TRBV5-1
ASSLRRDRGESSYGYT
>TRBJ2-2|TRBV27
ASGPWRGAGGELF
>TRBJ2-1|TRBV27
ASRLAGASGSYNEQF
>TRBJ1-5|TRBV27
ASSFSPPSNQPQH
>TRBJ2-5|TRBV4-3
ASSLNLGLEGTQY
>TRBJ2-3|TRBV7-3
ASSYSLTDTQY
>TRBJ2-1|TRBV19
ASSIRPSGGANEQF
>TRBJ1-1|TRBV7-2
ASSLAGQGVNTEAF
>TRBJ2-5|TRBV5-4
ASSFSGRFGQETQY
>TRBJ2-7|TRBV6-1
ASSRQRSYEQY
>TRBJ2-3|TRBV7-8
ASSLALRVSSDTQY
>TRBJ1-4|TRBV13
ASSLRQGSNEKLF
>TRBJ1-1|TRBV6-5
ASSYSHRVTEAF
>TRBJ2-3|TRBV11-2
ASSPGRLAGGSSTDTQY
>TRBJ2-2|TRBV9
ASSIYDRASGELF
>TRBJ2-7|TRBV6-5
ASSYSAGGEQY
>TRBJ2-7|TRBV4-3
ASSQVGAGSSYEQY
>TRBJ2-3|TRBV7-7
ASSLVAGNTDTQY
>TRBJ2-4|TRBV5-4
ASSLKVTGLAVDIQY
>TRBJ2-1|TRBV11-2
ASSLQASGDIEQF
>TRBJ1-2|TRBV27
ASSPTENYGYT
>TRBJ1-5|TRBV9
ASSPGQGVQPQH
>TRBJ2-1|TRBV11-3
ASSLVASGSVNEQF
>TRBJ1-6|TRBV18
ASSPPTDLGNSPLH
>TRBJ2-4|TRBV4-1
ASSQDIPKIFLGNIQY
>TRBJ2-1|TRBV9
ASSVVGGTSSGEQF
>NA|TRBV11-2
ASSLERQGIFPYEQY
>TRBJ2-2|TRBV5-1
ASTSRDTGELF
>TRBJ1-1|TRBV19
ASTQGQGSEAF
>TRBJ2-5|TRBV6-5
ASSYGSGGVETQY